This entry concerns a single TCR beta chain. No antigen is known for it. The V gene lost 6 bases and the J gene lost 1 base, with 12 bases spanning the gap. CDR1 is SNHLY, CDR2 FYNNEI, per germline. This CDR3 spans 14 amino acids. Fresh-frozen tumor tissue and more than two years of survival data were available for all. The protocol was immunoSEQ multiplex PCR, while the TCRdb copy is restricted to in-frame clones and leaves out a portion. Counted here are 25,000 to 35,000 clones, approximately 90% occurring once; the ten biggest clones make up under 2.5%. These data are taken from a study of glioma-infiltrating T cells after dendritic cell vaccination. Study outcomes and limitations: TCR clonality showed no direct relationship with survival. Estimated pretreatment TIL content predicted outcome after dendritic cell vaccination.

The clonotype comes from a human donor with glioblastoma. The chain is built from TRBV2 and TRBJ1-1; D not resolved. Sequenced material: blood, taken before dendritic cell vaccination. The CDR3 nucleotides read TGTGCCAGCAGGGTATATCTATCGAACACTGAAGCTTTCTTT. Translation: CASRVYLSNTEAFF. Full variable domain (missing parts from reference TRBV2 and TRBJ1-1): EPEVTQTPSHQVTQMGQEVILRCVPISNHLYFYWYRQILGQKVEFLVSFYNNEISEKSEIFDDQFSVERPDGSNFTLKIRSTKLEDSAMYFCASRVYLSNTEAFFGQGTRLTVV.